Below, one T cell receptor (beta chain) is given with its context. The data were taken from a study of blood T cell repertoires in COVID-19. CDR1 is MGHRA and CDR2 is YSYEKL in the germline V gene. The trim removed 1 base at V and 7 bases at J, leaving 7 bases unmatched. The CDR3 length is 16 residues. Sequencing used immunoSEQ multiplex PCR; TCRdb keeps in-frame clones, though not all of them. This sample yields some 66,000 clones, of which just over 85% are seen a single time; just under 7% belongs to the top ten. J is TRBJ2-3 and V is TRBV4-1, with 11 positions matching TRBD2. Material: peripheral blood. This receptor was taken from a man aged 50 or older with active COVID-19. The CDR3 sequence is CASSQVQLAGVNTQYF. The CDR3 bases are TGCGCCAGCAGCCAAGTACAACTAGCGGGAGTAAATACGCAGTATTTT.